These 19 T cell receptor beta chains share one sample of origin, sequenced in a study of early T cells in non-severe SARS-CoV-2 infection. One entry per CDR3 protein, called by TCRdb with MiXCR from the 5' RACE reads. The sample includes roughly 51,000 distinct CDR3 sequences, about 8% seen only once; the top ten take 8% to 11%. The material was whole blood, obtained at baseline. The receptors here all came from an adult who was a healthcare worker with PCR-confirmed SARS-CoV-2 infection or an uninfected control (not recorded which).

Ten or more counts support this clonotype. This chain links TRBV7-2 with TRBJ2-7; 11 bases align to TRBD2. V was clipped by 7 bases and J by 5 bases; unmatched bases: 13. Germline-derived CDR1 and CDR2 are SGHTA and FQGNSA. The CDR3 is made up of 16 amino acids. CDR3: CASTLRRLAGSDEQYF. CDR3 sequence (DNA): TGTGCCAGCACCCTCCGGAGACTAGCGGGGTCTGACGAGCAGTACTTC.

This clonotype was observed many times. J is TRBJ1-5 and V is TRBV4-1, with a weak D call TRBD1 (5 bases). V was clipped by 0 bases and J by 6 bases, with 12 bases between them. The germline gives CDR1 MGHRA, CDR2 YSYEKL. There are 15 residues in the CDR3. The CDR3 region is CASSQDGGTFQPQHF. In DNA form, the CDR3 reads TGCGCCAGCAGCCAAGATGGGGGAACGTTTCAGCCCCAGCATTTT.

V and J are TRBV5-1 and TRBJ1-6; unclear D gene. The CDR3 has 13 residues. The ends were cut back, 4 bases at V and 5 bases at J, with 7 bases in the middle. The germline V gene has CDR1 SGHRS and CDR2 YFSETQ. The CDR3 loop reads CASSPSNNSPLHF. The CDR3 DNA reads TGCGCCAGCAGCCCCTCTAATAATTCACCCCTCCACTTT.

This clonotype was counted only a few times. The chain recombines TRBV9 with TRBJ2-7; a weak D match, TRBD2 (6 bases). CDR3 length equals 14 residues. V was pared by 4 bases and J by 12 bases, with 23 bases between. CDR1 SGDLS and CDR2 YYNGEE come from the germline V gene. This CDR3 reads CASSFGRDSTQSYF. In DNA form, the CDR3 reads TGTGCCAGCAGCTTCGGGCGGGATTCCACCCAGTCGTACTTC.

J is TRBJ2-6 and V is TRBV12-3 or TRBV12-4; D might be TRBD2 (6 bases). V was clipped by 5 bases and J by 0 bases, with 11 bases between them. The length of the CDR3 is 16 residues. Here the CDR3 reads CASSQGLTSGANVLTF. As DNA, the CDR3 is TGTGCCAGCAGTCAAGGACTAACCTCTGGGGCCAACGTCCTGACTTTC.

This clonotype was seen ten or more times. The J gene is TRBJ2-7, the V gene TRBV12-3 or TRBV12-4; 7 bases line up with TRBD1. The V gene end was trimmed by 4 bases and the J gene end by 2 bases; junction bases not matched to a gene: 5. This CDR3 spans 14 amino acids. This CDR3 is CASSSGQRTYEQYF. The CDR3 coding sequence is TGTGCCAGCAGTTCGGGACAGCGAACCTACGAGCAGTACTTC.

This sequence joins TRBV28 and TRBJ2-7; TRBD2 is a possible D gene (5 bases). CDR3 length: 13 amino acids. Deletions cut 4 bases from V and 3 bases from J, with 10 bases between. Germline V gene data show CDR1 as MDHEN and CDR2 as SYDVKM. The CDR3 protein is CASSSGLNYEQYF. DNA for the CDR3: TGTGCCAGCAGTTCCGGACTGAACTACGAGCAGTACTTC.

This clonotype was seen many times. The chain has TRBV19 and TRBJ2-5, with D hard to call. Trimming removed 4 bases from V and 2 bases from J, with 11 bases in between. Germline lookup yields CDR1 LNHDA and CDR2 SQIVND (reference sequence). The CDR3 is 14 amino acids. The CDR3 DNA sequence: TGTGCCAGTAGTAACGCCCGGTGGCAAGAGACCCAGTACTTC. Residues: CASSNARWQETQYF.

There are a few counts of this clonotype. This chain joins TRBV29-1 and TRBJ2-5; D is perhaps TRBD2 (5 bases). CDR3 size: 14 residues. Germline V gene sequence: CDR1 SQVTM, CDR2 ANQGSEA. V lost 7 bases and J lost 5, with 20 bases in between. The CDR3 sequence: CSAASGMKVETQYF. The CDR3 DNA is TGCAGCGCCGCTTCGGGGATGAAAGTTGAGACCCAGTACTTC.

This clonotype has ten or more counts. The chain links TRBV7-3 to TRBJ2-2, with TRBD1 as a possible D gene (5 bases). The CDR3 is 15 residues long. Germline CDR1 and CDR2: SGHTA and FQGTGA. V was pared by 2 bases and J by 5 bases, with 12 bases between. The DNA of the CDR3 is TGTGCCAGCAGCTTACGTCAGGGATGGACCGGGGAGCTGTTTTTT. This translates into CASSLRQGWTGELFF. Together with reference TRBV7-3 and TRBJ2-2, the CDR3 gives the full variable domain: GAGVSQTPSNKVTEKGKYVELRCDPISGHTALYWYRQSLGQGPEFLIYFQGTGAADDSGLPNDRFFAVRPEGSVSTLKIQRTERGDSAVYLCASSLRQGWTGELFFGEGSRLTVL.

This clonotype was seen repeatedly, ten times or more. The gene calls are TRBV11-2 and TRBJ2-7, with D possibly being TRBD2 (6 bases). The V and J ends lost 1 base and 5 bases respectively, with 12 bases between them. Germline CDR1 reads SGHAT; CDR2 reads FQNNGV. The CDR3 contains 14 residues. DNA for the CDR3: TGTGCCAGCAGCTTAGGCGAGACTAGAAACGAGCAGTACTTC. Translating gives CASSLGETRNEQYF.

In its sample, this clonotype was seen a few times. This sequence joins TRBV7-3 and TRBJ2-7; 9 bases fit TRBD2. Looked up from germline, CDR1 is SGHTA and CDR2 is FQGTGA. With 3 bases clipped from V and 1 base from J, the junction kept 7 bases outside the gene matches. The CDR3 runs 16 residues. The CDR3, as DNA: TGTGCCAGCAGCTTCGGTAGCGGGAGAAGATCCTACGAGCAGTACTTC. Its translation is CASSFGSGRRSYEQYF.

This clonotype was found a few times. The rearrangement joins TRBV9 to TRBJ2-3; 8 bases fit TRBD2. The ends lost 4 bases at V and 1 base at J; junction bases unmatched: 8. CDR1 SGDLS and CDR2 YYNGEE come from the germline V gene. The CDR3 sequence is 16 residues long. The DNA of the CDR3 is TGTGCCAGCAGCCTCCGGGCAGCGGGAGGCACAGATACGCAGTATTTT. It encodes CASSLRAAGGTDTQYF. Using reference TRBV9 and TRBJ2-3 for the parts outside the CDR3, the full variable domain is DSGVTQTPKHLITATGQRVTLRCSPRSGDLSVYWYQQSLDQGLQFLIQYYNGEERAKGNILERFSAQQFPDLHSELNLSSLELGDSALYFCASSLRAAGGTDTQYFGPGTRLTVL.

The chain combines TRBV20-1 with TRBJ2-3; tentatively, D is TRBD2 (6 bases). V was trimmed by 5 bases and J by 4 bases, leaving 16 bases between them. The CDR3 totals 14 residues. Germline V gene sequence: CDR1 DFQATT, CDR2 SNEGSKA (reference sequence). The CDR3 loop is CSAPGWDSSDTQYF. The CDR3 DNA reads TGCAGTGCTCCAGGGTGGGACTCGTCAGATACGCAGTATTTT.

This clonotype was picked up a small number of times. V usage is TRBV7-9 and J usage is TRBJ2-3; 8 bases are shared with TRBD2. The ends lost 2 bases at V and 4 bases at J; junction bases unmatched: 8. The CDR3 extends over 16 amino acids. In germline, CDR1 is SEHNR, CDR2 FQNEAQ (reference sequence). CDR3 protein: CASSLNSGSVADTQYF. CDR3 bases: TGTGCCAGCAGCTTAAACAGCGGGAGTGTCGCAGATACGCAGTATTTT.

This clonotype was counted a few times. Being one base from a much bigger clone, this may be a read error. The V call is TRBV5-4, the J call TRBJ2-1; 7 bases are a match to TRBD1. V gave up 5 bases and J gave up 5 bases; unmatched junction bases: 1. This CDR3 has 12 amino acids. Per germline, CDR1 SGHNT and CDR2 YYREEE (reference sequence). In DNA, the CDR3 is TGTGCCAGCAGTAGGGGGCACAATGAGCAGTTCTTC. Amino acids: CASSRGHNEQFF.

Ten or more counts support this clonotype. The rearrangement links TRBV6-1 to TRBJ2-7, with D possibly being TRBD2 (5 bases). Germline loops: CDR1 MNHNS, CDR2 SASEGT. Trimming cost V 6 bases and J 6 bases, with 15 bases left between them. The CDR3 covers 13 residues. The chain's CDR3 is CASRLTSNGEQYF. CDR3 DNA sequence: TGTGCCAGCAGGCTCACTAGTAACGGCGAGCAGTACTTC.

This sequence joins TRBV5-5 and TRBJ2-3, with D possibly TRBD2 on 6 matching bases. CDR1 SGHKS and CDR2 YYEKEE come from the germline V gene (reference sequence). This CDR3 has 15 amino acids. Between the trimmed V and J ends, which lost 0 bases and 2 bases, there was a span of 10 bases. The CDR3 sequence is CASSLDSGYTDTQYF. Here the CDR3 DNA reads TGTGCCAGCAGCTTGGATAGCGGATACACAGATACGCAGTATTTT.

This clonotype was seen many times. This CDR3 is CAISAKSEGSQQFF. CDR3 DNA sequence: TGTGCCATCAGCGCCAAGTCCGAAGGAAGCCAGCAGTTCTTC. The rearrangement links TRBV10-3 to TRBJ2-1; no clear D. The CDR3 runs 14 residues. CDR1 ENHRY and CDR2 SYGVKD come from the germline V gene. V lost 6 bases to trimming and J lost 11 bases, with 20 bases between them.